The 8 T cell receptor beta chains below were found in one sample sequenced in a study of OX40 agonist ivuxolimab in advanced cancers. The table came from immunoSEQ multiplex PCR; TCRdb's copy has only in-frame clones and leaves some out. The repertoire includes tens of thousands of clones, roughly nine tenths of them detected once, and around 2% sits in the top ten. The sample in question was CD4+ or CD8+ T cells sorted from blood, obtained in a trial of the OX40 agonist ivuxolimab. All receptors come from an adult with an advanced solid tumor such as melanoma, head and neck, liver or kidney cancer.

The rearrangement links TRBV28 to TRBJ2-1; TRBD2 agrees at 10 bases. V lost 6 bases and J lost 6; bases outside the gene matches: 8. The CDR3 length is 15 residues. Germline CDR1 is MDHEN and CDR2 is SYDVKM. The CDR3 sequence: CASSLSGGARNEQFF. CDR3 nucleotide sequence: TGTGCCAGCAGCCTAAGCGGGGGGGCCCGCAATGAGCAGTTCTTC.

The rearrangement uses TRBV6-4 and TRBJ2-3; no clear D gene. This CDR3 is built from 15 residues. Germline V gives CDR1 MRHNA, CDR2 SNTAGT. The V end was cut by 3 bases, the J end by 2 bases, with 12 bases between. CDR3 sequence (DNA): TGTGCCAGCAGTGATCGGCCAGGCCCCACAGATACGCAGTATTTT. Translated: CASSDRPGPTDTQYF.

The chain employs TRBV6-5 and TRBJ1-2; no definite D call. The V gene's germline CDR1 is MNHEY and CDR2 SVGAGI. There are 14 residues in the CDR3. The V end lost 7 bases, the J end lost 7 bases, and 19 bases lay between the germline ends. This CDR3 is CASTKSVRVGGYTF. CDR3 nucleotides: TGTGCCAGCACCAAGTCCGTTCGGGTTGGTGGCTACACCTTC.

The genes are TRBV5-4 and TRBJ2-5, with 9 bases aligning to TRBD1. The V gene's germline CDR1 is SGHNT and CDR2 YYREEE (reference sequence). Unmatched junction bases numbered 7, after V lost 5 bases and J lost 2 bases. The CDR3 is made up of 15 amino acids. CDR3 in amino acids: CASRAGTGPQETQYF. The CDR3 nucleotides read TGTGCCAGCAGGGCCGGGACAGGGCCGCAAGAGACCCAGTACTTC.

The chain couples TRBV11-1 to TRBJ2-3; TRBD1 matches 11 bases. The CDR3 contains 13 residues. Germline V CDR1 and CDR2: SGHAT, FQDESV (reference sequence). V lost 8 bases to trimming and J lost 4 bases; unmatched junction nucleotides: 2. CDR3 sequence: CASWTGGADTQYF. CDR3 sequence (DNA): TGTGCCAGCTGGACAGGGGGCGCAGATACGCAGTATTTT.

This clone has just a few counts. The chain is built from TRBV10-3 and TRBJ1-1; D is undetermined. The CDR3 runs 12 residues. CDR1 ENHRY and CDR2 SYGVKD come from the germline V gene. V was trimmed by 4 bases and J by 2 bases, leaving 5 bases between them. CDR3 sequence reads: CAISGQNTEAFF. The DNA of the CDR3 is TGTGCCATCAGTGGACAAAACACTGAAGCTTTCTTT.

The V gene is TRBV6-6, the J gene TRBJ2-7, with D perhaps being TRBD1 or TRBD2 (5 bases each). The germline V gene encodes CDR1 MNHNY and CDR2 SVGAGI (reference sequence). Trimming removed 2 bases from V and 3 bases from J, with 14 bases in between. CDR3 length: 15 amino acids. CDR3 sequence reads: CASSYTGTGDYEQYF. The CDR3 nucleotides are TGTGCCAGCAGTTACACCGGGACCGGTGACTACGAGCAGTACTTC.

This chain uses TRBV5-1 with TRBJ2-7; D may be TRBD1 or TRBD2 (5 bases each). V gave up 4 bases and J gave up 2 bases, with 16 bases separating them. Germline CDR1 is SGHRS and CDR2 is YFSETQ. The CDR3 length is 15 residues. This chain's CDR3 is CASSIGESRPYEQYF. The CDR3 bases are TGCGCCAGCAGCATAGGGGAGTCTAGGCCCTACGAGCAGTACTTC.